This T cell receptor (beta chain) was sequenced during a study of blood T cell repertoires in COVID-19. Whole-study context: Acute-phase and convalescent COVID-19 samples originated in the United States, Italy and Spain. T cells, B-cell-depleted T cells, or PBMCs supplied cDNA or gDNA.

Authors' data handling: From reference gene primer amplification, estimates of nucleated cell counts were derived. The protocol was immunoSEQ multiplex PCR, while the TCRdb copy is restricted to in-frame clones and leaves out a portion. That table supplies the V and J calls and clone size; D and trimming were determined from the DNA. The table has tens of thousands of clones, roughly four fifths seen once; the top ten hold 25% to 30%. Germline V gives CDR1 MNHEY, CDR2 SMNVEV (reference sequence). The CDR3 is 16 residues long. The V end lost 5 bases, the J end lost 4 bases, and 20 bases lay between the germline ends.

The sequenced sample was peripheral blood. This TCR derives from a woman of 80 years or more with active or convalescent COVID-19. The chain combines TRBV27 with TRBJ1-2, with D possibly being TRBD1 (6 bases). The CDR3 nucleotides are TGTGCCAGCAGTAAGGGGACACTCGGCTCCGTCTATGGCTACACCTTC. This gives the protein CASSKGTLGSVYGYTF.